This T cell receptor (beta chain) was retrieved from a study of blood T cell repertoires in COVID-19. In the study overall: Samples came from the United States, Italy and Spain, spanning acute and convalescent COVID-19. PBMCs, B-cell-depleted T cells, or T cells provided the cDNA or gDNA that made up the material.

This clone has only one observation. Only in-frame clones appear in the TCRdb table, and some are missing; sequencing was by immunoSEQ multiplex PCR. The data show around 260,000 clones, around 78% seen once. In germline, CDR1 is SGDLS, CDR2 YYNGEE. The CDR3 covers 14 residues. The germline V and J ends were trimmed by 0 bases and 11 bases, with 15 bases remaining between them. Input material: peripheral blood. The rearrangement joins TRBV9 to TRBJ1-5, with a tentative D call TRBD1 (5 bases). This clonotype was obtained from a man aged 55 to 70 who had recovered from COVID-19. Here the CDR3 DNA reads TGTGCCAGCAGCGTAGGAGTCGGGGGAACGGCCCAGCATTTT. Protein product: CASSVGVGGTAQHF.